This is a list of T cell receptor beta chains from one sample in a study of cytomegalovirus exposure and HLA in healthy donors. TCRdb's copy holds only in-frame clones and misses some; the assay was immunoSEQ multiplex PCR. The data show 140,000 to 150,000 clones, over 75% seen once. Sequenced input: PBMCs. Every receptor here comes from a woman in her forties in good health and CMV-seronegative. CDR3s leave out the opening cysteine and the closing phenylalanine or tryptophan. The D gene is left open where the match is weak.

TRBJ2-4,TRBV7-2,TRBD1,ASSAWTGQGNIQY
TRBJ2-1,TRBV10-3,NA,AISESKNYNEQF
TRBJ2-2,TRBV5-1,NA,ASSLAGSDTGELF
TRBJ2-3,TRBV11-2,NA,ASSVNIDTQY
TRBJ2-6,TRBV6-1,NA,ASSPGHAGANVLT
TRBJ1-3,TRBV7-6,NA,ASSLGASGNTIY
TRBJ2-5,TRBV12-5,TRBD2,ASGFGLAGGVTQY
TRBJ1-2,TRBV6-5,TRBD1,ASRFRTGEGGYT
TRBJ1-2,TRBV7-2,TRBD1,ASSPQGALDYGYT
TRBJ2-2,TRBV9,NA,ASSYHAGALNTGELF
TRBJ2-5,TRBV28,NA,ASSSTGRGGETQY
TRBJ2-4,TRBV9,NA,ASSVGGDKNIQY
TRBJ2-1,TRBV7-8,TRBD2,ASSLGGLAGGSGEQF
TRBJ2-4,TRBV11-3,NA,ASSIAGVPKNIQY
TRBJ2-1,TRBV11-1,TRBD2,ASSLEGTSGRQF
TRBJ2-7,TRBV5-6,NA,ASSLESSYEQY
TRBJ2-7,TRBV29-1,TRBD1,SATGGYEQY